These 10 T cell receptor beta chains originate from one sample sequenced in a study of shared clonotypes between healthy human individuals. Libraries were prepared by immunoSEQ multiplex PCR; TCRdb keeps only in-frame clonotypes and omits some of them. The sample carries hundreds of thousands of clones, approximately 79% recorded once. The sequenced sample consisted of memory CD4+ T cells sorted from blood. Regarding subset: CD45RA-negative fraction. These TCRs come from a woman in her 30s in good health.

V usage is TRBV12-2 and J usage is TRBJ2-1; TRBD2 is the table's D call and was not checked against the DNA. TRBV12-2 is a pseudogene. The CDR3 runs to 14 residues. The CDR3 nucleotides read TGTGCAAGTCGCTTATGGTCTAGCGGGTGTGAGCAGTTCTTC. Its translation: CASRLWSSGCEQFF.

The V call is TRBV5-1, the J call TRBJ2-7; 9 bases line up with TRBD1. The CDR3 consists of 13 residues. From germline, CDR1 is SGHRS and CDR2 YFSETQ. V shed 4 bases, J shed 5 bases, and the junction held 4 bases outside the gene matches. The CDR3: CASSRQGENEQYF. DNA of the CDR3: TGCGCCAGCAGCCGACAGGGGGAAAACGAGCAGTACTTC.

The J gene is TRBJ2-3, the V gene TRBV9; D is uncertain. The CDR3 length is 14 residues. Trimming took off 3 bases at V and 3 bases at J, with 11 bases between the two ends. Germline assignment: CDR1 SGDLS and CDR2 YYNGEE. The CDR3 bases are TGTGCCAGCAGCGGGACCCGAACTACAGATACGCAGTATTTT. The encoded protein is CASSGTRTTDTQYF.

This clone came up once. Other nucleotide sequences in the sample specify the same CDR3. The genes are TRBV6-5 and TRBJ2-3; D might be TRBD2 (5 bases). Germline V gene sequence: CDR1 MNHEY, CDR2 SVGAGI. V gave up 0 bases and J gave up 1 base, with 5 bases separating them. The CDR3 loop spans 14 amino acids. The CDR3 nucleotides read TGTGCCAGCAGTTACTCGAGGGGCACAGATACGCAGTATTTT. It yields the protein CASSYSRGTDTQYF.

The rearrangement joins TRBV19 to TRBJ2-3, with D possibly matching TRBD1 (5 bases). This CDR3 region has 15 residues. Germline V CDR1 and CDR2: LNHDA, SQIVND (reference sequence). V was cut by 5 bases and J by 4 bases, with 16 bases left in between. CDR3: CASSHGQGRADTQYF. The CDR3 DNA reads as TGTGCCAGTAGTCACGGGCAGGGTAGAGCAGATACGCAGTATTTT.

This clone was counted a few times. The V call is TRBV5-1, the J call TRBJ1-1; no definite D call. V lost 3 bases to trimming and J lost 3 bases, with 3 bases between them. The CDR3 runs to 11 residues. Germline V gene sequence: CDR1 SGHRS, CDR2 YFSETQ. The CDR3 DNA follows: TGCGCCAGCAGCTCCGACACTGAAGCTTTCTTT. This translates into CASSSDTEAFF.

This chain links TRBV23-1 with TRBJ2-6, with D perhaps matching TRBD1 or TRBD2 (5 bases each). Being an ORF, TRBV23-1 has a function that is uncertain. CDR3 length equals 17 residues. V was trimmed by 4 bases and J by 0 bases, leaving 13 bases between them. CDR3 DNA: TGCGCCAGCAGTCTAGGGACGTCCGGCTCTGGGGCCAACGTCCTGACTTTC. The encoded protein is CASSLGTSGSGANVLTF.

This chain links TRBV7-2 with TRBJ2-3, with 7 nucleotides matching TRBD2. After removal of 5 bases from V and 3 bases from J, the junction contained 14 bases not matched to a gene. The CDR3 consists of 17 residues. Germline CDR1 is SGHTA and CDR2 is FQGNSA. DNA for the CDR3: TGTGCCAGCAGCCTTCAAGCGGGAAGTTTTGGGACAGATACGCAGTATTTT. Amino acid sequence: CASSLQAGSFGTDTQYF.

This clone was found once. The CDR3 sequence is CASSLAVTLAGVTPDTQYF. Written as DNA, the CDR3 is TGTGCCAGCAGCTTAGCGGTTACCCTAGCGGGAGTTACCCCAGATACGCAGTATTTT. The chain joins TRBV7-9 to TRBJ2-3; 10 bases fit TRBD2. Germline V gene lookup returns CDR1 SEHNR and CDR2 FQNEAQ (reference sequence). The CDR3 runs to 19 residues. V was pared by 0 bases and J by 4 bases, with 13 bases of the junction left unmatched.

With regard to this clone: Germline and junction disagree at one end, which may indicate a read error. The DNA for the CDR3 is TGCAGCGTGATGAACTCCTCTGGGAACACCATATATTTT. Encoded protein: CSVMNSSGNTIYF. The V gene is TRBV29-1, the J gene TRBJ1-3; D remains ambiguous. CDR3 length: 13 residues. Germline CDR1 and CDR2: SQVTM and ANQGSEA.